The T cell receptor beta chain under discussion was sequenced for a study of CD8+CD57+ T cells in acquired aplastic anemia listed by TCRdb under 2018. In the study overall: Extracted DNA from sorted CD4+ and CD8+ cells averaged around 3.4 ug, ranging from roughly 0.17 to 27.4 ug. For healthy donor samples, the average read count was around 10 million for CD4+ cells and 11 million to 14 million for CD8+ cells. Summary of the overall study and its limitations: Between patients and healthy controls, no significant difference in CD8+ Simpson's diversity was found (P=0.060). Approximately 31 CD8+ CDR3 sequences were found in both patients and controls but appeared to be highly expressed in patients and within the immunodominant clones of the patients.

Concerning this clonotype itself: Its antigen is currently not known. Given a much more abundant clone one base away, this may be a read error.

The study deep-sequenced TCR repertoires of sorted CD4+ and CD8+ blood T cells from severe aplastic anemia patients and healthy subjects. Ficoll-Paque density gradient centrifugation was used to isolate peripheral blood mononuclear cells. Before DNA was extracted, CD4+ and CD8+ T cells were sorted using either FACS or magnetic beads. Including cysteine and phenylalanine, the CDR3 has 16 amino acids. Solely the CDR3 DNA is kept, with 48 bases framed from the first base. According to the germline V gene (reference sequence), CDR1 reads LNHNV and CDR2 reads YYDKDF. Genomic DNA served as template for TCR beta VDJ combination and CDR3 sequence profiling. An Illumina HiSeq 2000 was the platform used for TCR repertoire sequencing. The study's own analysis went as follows. TRBV/TRBJ rearrangement plots, CDR3 size and DJ length profiles, and Simpson's diversity index were used to evaluate the repertoires. The most abundant DNA sequence in the deep sequencing data was taken as the immunodominant clone. CDR3 amino acid sequences were screened for sharing across subjects and compared with published repertoires and the VDJdb database. The public reads were reprocessed in TCRdb via fastp at Q25 and MiXCR, keeping in-frame beta chains. Rows are unified per CDR3 protein, each entry keeping the most common DNA and genes. The V and J calls follow TCRdb's processing rather than the paper's. The sample table lists about 71,000 distinct CDR3 sequences, approximately 50% of them with a count of one. The ten largest clones represent around 8% of the sample.

The sequence links TRBV15 to TRBJ2-1; TRBD2 is perhaps the D gene, given 6 matching bases. The sample comprised sorted CD4+, CD8+, or CD8+CD57+ T cells (not recorded which) from PBMCs. This TCR was sampled from a human donor in good health, serving as a control. The DNA sequence is TGTGCCACCAGCACGAGGGAGGCTAGCCTCCACAATGGGCAGTTCTTC. Its protein product is CATSTREASLHNGQFF.